This T cell receptor (beta chain) was sequenced in a study of blood T cell repertoires in COVID-19. Looking at the study overall: The samples span acute and convalescent COVID-19 from the United States, Italy and Spain. Sources were T cells, B-cell-depleted T cells, or PBMCs; the material itself was cDNA or gDNA.

The sample holds one count of this clone. The CDR3 length is 16 residues. The ends lost 3 bases at V and 4 bases at J; junction bases unmatched: 6. Germline CDR1 is MDHEN and CDR2 is SYDVKM. Study processing details: Reference gene primer amplification gave nucleated cell count estimates. Measured with immunoSEQ multiplex PCR; TCRdb has only the in-frame clones, and not every one. D and trimming were read from the DNA, whereas the V and J calls and clone size are those reported in that table. The sample lists around 300,000 clones, roughly 89% occurring once. The chain links TRBV28 to TRBJ2-1; 10 bases match TRBD1. The sequence came from a woman in her thirties or forties who had recovered from COVID-19. The sequencing sample was made of peripheral blood. This CDR3 is CASSFRDRGQYNEQFF. The CDR3 bases are TGTGCCAGCAGTTTCCGCGACAGGGGGCAATACAATGAGCAGTTCTTC.